This T cell receptor beta chain emerged from a study of T cells after yellow fever vaccination. The CDR3 has 14 residues. Germline-derived CDR1 and CDR2 are DFQATT and SNEGSKA (reference sequence). J lost 6 bases, V lost 1 base, and 6 bases had no gene match. This clonotype was found many times. TCRdb reanalysed the 5' RACE reads using MiXCR and keeps one entry per CDR3 protein. The sample carries roughly 150,000 distinct CDR3 sequences, under 8% recorded once. The chain joins TRBV20-1 to TRBJ2-5; the match to TRBD1 covers 9 bases. The sequence came from a man younger than 40 who received the YFV17D yellow fever vaccine. Here the sequenced sample was CD4+ T cells sorted from PBMCs, taken 10 days after the yellow fever booster vaccination. Here the CDR3 DNA reads TGCAGTGCTAGAGGAACAGGGGGCACGAAGACCCAGTACTTC. Residues: CSARGTGGTKTQYF.